These 12 T cell receptor beta chains were all obtained from the same sample, sequenced in a study of regulatory T cells in long-lasting Graves disease. Arm-PCR with iRepertoire HTBI primers amplified the CDR3 regions for these TCR beta libraries. TCRdb recomputed calls from the multiplex PCR reads with MiXCR, one row per CDR3 protein. The sample includes under 450,000 distinct CDR3 sequences, around 15% of them seen just once. Time point specified: newly diagnosed GD, antithyroid drugs for less than 3 months. From PBMCs, RNA was extracted and then used to make the TCR library. These data were likewise used in another study, on T cells in Graves' hyperthyroidism and ophthalmopathy.

The sequencing here drew on peripheral blood mononuclear cells (PBMCs), taken at new diagnosis, from a patient treated with antithyroid drugs. The receptor source for this set is a young woman with Graves disease.

The sample holds many counts of this clonotype. This chain links TRBV3-1 with TRBJ2-2; 9 bases fit TRBD1. There are 15 residues in the CDR3. The ends lost 4 bases at V and 0 bases at J; junction bases unmatched: 0. The germline V gene encodes CDR1 LGHDT and CDR2 YNNKEL (reference sequence). CDR3 nucleotide sequence: TGTGCCAGCAGCCGACAGGGGGCGAACACCGGGGAGCTGTTTTTT. Protein: CASSRQGANTGELFF. The full variable domain, completed using reference TRBV3-1 and TRBJ2-2, is DTAVSQTPKYLVTQMGNDKSIKCEQNLGHDTMYWYKQDSKKFLKIMFSYNNKELIINETVPNRFSPKSPDKAHLNLHINSLELGDSAVYFCASSRQGANTGELFFGEGSRLTVL.

This clonotype was observed at least ten times. The rearrangement uses TRBV7-8 and TRBJ2-7, with 8 bases aligning to TRBD2. The CDR3 is made up of 18 amino acids. Trimming at V came to 1 base and at J to 6 bases, leaving 17 bases not matched to a gene. From germline, CDR1 is SGHVS and CDR2 FQNEAQ. CDR3: CASSLGRLATGGLGEQYF. CDR3 coding DNA: TGTGCCAGCAGCTTAGGAAGGCTCGCAACGGGAGGGCTGGGCGAGCAGTACTTC.

This clonotype was recorded a few times. V usage is TRBV6-8 and J usage is TRBJ1-5; possible D gene TRBD1, 5 bases. Trimming removed 1 base from V and 5 bases from J, with 12 bases in between. This CDR3 has 15 amino acids. CDR1 is MNHGY and CDR2 is SAAAGT in the germline V gene. In DNA form, the CDR3 reads TGTGCCAGCAGTTACTGTCGGGGGAACGATCAGCCCCAGCATTTT. Translating gives CASSYCRGNDQPQHF.

This chain joins TRBV6-1 and TRBJ2-5; 8 nucleotides match TRBD1. CDR1 and CDR2 from the germline V gene are MNHNS and SASEGT. The CDR3 length is 14 residues. Trimming at V came to 7 bases and at J to 9 bases, leaving 13 bases not matched to a gene. This chain's CDR3 is CASTRTGSVGAQYF. DNA of the CDR3: TGTGCCAGCACACGGACAGGGAGCGTTGGGGCCCAGTACTTC.

V and J are TRBV9 and TRBJ2-3, with 8 positions matching TRBD2. Germline-derived CDR1 and CDR2 are SGDLS and YYNGEE. After removal of 1 base from V and 4 bases from J, the junction contained 5 bases not matched to a gene. The CDR3 extends over 15 amino acids. CDR3 amino acids: CASSVSGGASDTQYF. Here the CDR3 DNA reads TGTGCCAGCAGCGTATCCGGGGGGGCATCAGATACGCAGTATTTT. The whole variable domain, remainder taken from reference TRBV9 and TRBJ2-3, is DSGVTQTPKHLITATGQRVTLRCSPRSGDLSVYWYQQSLDQGLQFLIQYYNGEERAKGNILERFSAQQFPDLHSELNLSSLELGDSALYFCASSVSGGASDTQYFGPGTRLTVL.

This clonotype has at least ten counts. V gene TRBV14 combines with J gene TRBJ2-2; D perhaps matches TRBD1 (5 bases). Germline-derived CDR1 and CDR2 are SGHDN and FVKESK. With 1 base removed from V and 3 bases from J, the gap between germline ends came to 6 bases. CDR3 length: 14 residues. The CDR3 nucleotides are TGTGCCAGCAGCCAAGCAGGGTACACCGGGGAGCTGTTTTTT. It specifies CASSQAGYTGELFF.

This clonotype has a handful of counts. The junction departs from the called germline gene at one end, perhaps through a read error. The chain links TRBV12-3 or TRBV12-4 to TRBJ2-7; no firm D call. CDR3 length: 15 amino acids. In DNA, the CDR3 is TGTGCCAGCAGTCCCCGGGCAGGCGGCTCCTACGAGCAGCACTTC. Amino acids: CASSPRAGGSYEQHF.

This clonotype was counted between two and nine times. This chain uses TRBV5-6 with TRBJ2-1, with D possibly matching TRBD2 (5 bases). Per germline, CDR1 SGHDT and CDR2 YYEEEE. The CDR3 spans 16 residues. Trimming removed 0 bases at V and 1 base at J, with 11 bases between. As DNA, the CDR3 is TGTGCCAGCAGCTTGGGCGGGTATGGTTCCTACAATGAGCAGTTCTTC. This encodes CASSLGGYGSYNEQFF. The full variable domain, its missing parts supplied by reference TRBV5-6 and TRBJ2-1, is DAGVTQSPTHLIKTRGQQVTLRCSPKSGHDTVSWYQQALGQGPQFIFQYYEEEERQRGNFPDRFSGHQFPNYSSELNVNALLLGDSALYLCASSLGGYGSYNEQFFGPGTRLTVL.

On this clonotype itself: Since the CDR3 does not end with the conserved phenylalanine or tryptophan, this likely comes from a read error. The rearrangement links TRBV18 to TRBJ1-2; D not resolved. Between the trimmed V and J ends, which lost 3 bases and 2 bases, there was a span of 4 bases. This CDR3 comprises 12 residues. The germline CDR1 and CDR2 sequences are KGHSH and LQKENI. DNA for the CDR3: TGTGCCAGCTCACCCGAAAACTATGGCTACACCTCC. It encodes CASSPENYGYTS.

This clonotype was seen ten or more times. The chain links TRBV20-1 to TRBJ2-5; possible D gene TRBD1, 5 bases. Germline V gives CDR1 DFQATT, CDR2 SNEGSKA (reference sequence). The CDR3 consists of 13 residues. V was clipped by 3 bases and J by 1 base, with 9 bases between them. In nucleotides, the CDR3 is TGCAGTGCTAGCGACAGCTTCCAAGAGACCCAGTACTTC. Protein: CSASDSFQETQYF.

This clonotype was detected only a few times. The V call is TRBV9, the J call TRBJ2-6; the D gene is possibly TRBD2 (6 bases). Germline CDR1 is SGDLS and CDR2 is YYNGEE. The CDR3 is 18 residues long. V gave up 0 bases and J gave up 0 bases, with 13 bases separating them. CDR3 DNA: TGTGCCAGCAGCGTAGGAACTAGCAGCCACTCTGGGGCCAACGTCCTGACTTTC. Translating gives CASSVGTSSHSGANVLTF.

This clonotype has ten or more counts. The gene calls are TRBV28 and TRBJ1-2; 9 bases line up with TRBD1. Germline CDR1 is MDHEN and CDR2 is SYDVKM. The CDR3 has 14 residues. V trimming: 5 bases; J trimming: 12 bases; junction bases outside the gene matches: 13. In DNA form, the CDR3 reads TGTGCCAGCAGTCTACCCGGGACAGGGCCACCTAACACCTTC. Its translation: CASSLPGTGPPNTF.